Below, 6 T cell receptor beta chains from the same sample are listed, as sequenced in a study of patients and donors after allogeneic stem cell transplantation (dated by TCRdb to the early 2020s). Receptor libraries were prepared by RT-PCR. Sequencing relied on a NextSeq 550. TCRdb redid the processing of the public reads, applying fastp at Q25 and MiXCR, and retained in-frame beta chains. Merged by CDR3 protein, the rows form single entries marked with the most common genes and DNA. In all, the sample holds 150,000 or so distinct CDR3 sequences, and approximately 22% of those were seen once. The top ten hold roughly 26% of the sample. Source material: blood, either unsorted or a sorted T cell fraction (not recorded which). Every receptor here comes from a human donor who was either an allogeneic HSCT recipient or a stem cell or donor lymphocyte infusion donor (not recorded which). It is not recorded whose cells these are; they may come from a transplant donor.

The V gene is TRBV27, the J gene TRBJ1-1; D is perhaps TRBD1 (5 bases). Germline V gives CDR1 MNHEY, CDR2 SMNVEV (reference sequence). V was shortened by 5 bases and J by 5 bases, with 18 bases between the two germline ends. The CDR3 extends over 15 amino acids. The DNA of the CDR3 is TGTGCCAGCAGTACCTGGGGGGGTTTGAGTACTGAAGCTTTCTTT. It translates to CASSTWGGLSTEAFF.

This clonotype appeared a few times. The chain carries TRBV18 and TRBJ2-1; TRBD2 might be the D (7 bases). V lost 3 bases and J lost 5, with 17 bases in between. The CDR3 is 16 amino acids. The V gene's germline CDR1 is KGHSH and CDR2 LQKENI. The CDR3 DNA follows: TGTGCCAGCTCACCCCTACGGGGGGCGGGGGACAATGAGCAGTTCTTC. Amino acids: CASSPLRGAGDNEQFF.

The rearrangement links TRBV6-6 to TRBJ2-1, with TRBD1 identical over 7 bases. This CDR3 comprises 15 residues. The V gene end was trimmed by 6 bases and the J gene end by 6 bases; junction bases not matched to a gene: 11. From germline, CDR1 is MNHNY and CDR2 SVGAGI (reference sequence). CDR3 nucleotide sequence: TGTGCCAGCAGCCCCGGGACAGCCAGCCCCAATGAGCAGTTCTTC. This gives the protein CASSPGTASPNEQFF.

The CDR3 reads CASSQNVVAAYNEQFF. The CDR3 nucleotides read TGTGCCAGCAGCCAAAACGTGGTAGCGGCCTACAATGAGCAGTTCTTC. J is TRBJ2-1 and V is TRBV5-6, with D maybe TRBD2 (6 bases). The V gene lost 4 bases and the J gene lost 2 bases, with 16 bases spanning the gap. The CDR3 runs to 16 residues. CDR1 and CDR2 (germline): SGHDT, YYEEEE.

This clonotype was picked up a small number of times. The chain uses TRBV6-5 and TRBJ2-5; D possibly corresponds to TRBD2 (5 bases). Trimming shortened V by 2 bases and J by 7 bases, and 14 bases separated the two germline ends. The CDR3 is 14 residues long. The germline V gene encodes CDR1 MNHEY and CDR2 SVGAGI. CDR3 region: CASSYGLLKGTQYF. The CDR3 DNA follows: TGTGCCAGCAGTTACGGACTGTTGAAGGGGACCCAGTACTTC.

This chain joins TRBV27 and TRBJ2-7; D is undetermined. CDR1 MNHEY and CDR2 SMNVEV come from the germline V gene (reference sequence). The CDR3 loop spans 13 amino acids. Trimming stripped 6 bases from V and 3 bases from J, with 12 bases between. Here the CDR3 reads CASSLGPYYEQYF. In DNA form, the CDR3 reads TGTGCCAGCAGCCTCGGCCCTTACTACGAGCAGTACTTC.